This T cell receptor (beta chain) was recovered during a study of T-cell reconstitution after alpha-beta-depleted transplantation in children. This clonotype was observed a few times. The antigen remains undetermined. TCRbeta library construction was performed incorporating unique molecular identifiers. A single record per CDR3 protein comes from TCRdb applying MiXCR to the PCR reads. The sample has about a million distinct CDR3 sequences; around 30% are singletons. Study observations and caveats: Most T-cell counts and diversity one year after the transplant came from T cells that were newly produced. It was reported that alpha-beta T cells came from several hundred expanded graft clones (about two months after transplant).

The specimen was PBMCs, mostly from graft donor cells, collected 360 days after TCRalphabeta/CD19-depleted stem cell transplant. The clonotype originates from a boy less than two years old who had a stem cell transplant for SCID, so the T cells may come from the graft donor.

The CDR3 coding sequence is TGTGCCAGCAGCTTAACCCAAAATCAGCCCCAGCATTTT. Translation gives CASSLTQNQPQHF. This chain joins TRBV7-2 and TRBJ1-5; D ambiguous. Trimming removed 2 bases at V and 4 bases at J, with 6 bases between. The CDR3 totals 13 residues. The germline V gene has CDR1 SGHTA and CDR2 FQGNSA.